One TCR beta chain is described in this entry. The CDR3 contains 12 residues. V was cut by 6 bases and J by 0 bases, with 5 bases left in between. Germline CDR1 MNHEY, CDR2 SVGAGI. These data are taken from a study of cytomegalovirus exposure and HLA in healthy donors. Whole-study context: Some 80 million unique TCRs from HLA-typed donors were held in an early data release.

In the PCR, 60 Vbeta and 13 Jbeta primers were used. The assay was immunoSEQ multiplex PCR, and TCRdb's table has in-frame clones only and misses some. Altogether approximately 100,000 clones are present, around 80% being singletons, with the ten largest covering 3.5% to 4%. The source material was PBMCs. This clonotype originated in a woman in her forties or fifties in good health and CMV-seropositive. The V gene is TRBV6-5, the J gene TRBJ2-5, with D hard to call. The CDR3 DNA reads as TGTGCCAGCAGGACATACCAAGAGACCCAGTACTTC. Its translation: CASRTYQETQYF.